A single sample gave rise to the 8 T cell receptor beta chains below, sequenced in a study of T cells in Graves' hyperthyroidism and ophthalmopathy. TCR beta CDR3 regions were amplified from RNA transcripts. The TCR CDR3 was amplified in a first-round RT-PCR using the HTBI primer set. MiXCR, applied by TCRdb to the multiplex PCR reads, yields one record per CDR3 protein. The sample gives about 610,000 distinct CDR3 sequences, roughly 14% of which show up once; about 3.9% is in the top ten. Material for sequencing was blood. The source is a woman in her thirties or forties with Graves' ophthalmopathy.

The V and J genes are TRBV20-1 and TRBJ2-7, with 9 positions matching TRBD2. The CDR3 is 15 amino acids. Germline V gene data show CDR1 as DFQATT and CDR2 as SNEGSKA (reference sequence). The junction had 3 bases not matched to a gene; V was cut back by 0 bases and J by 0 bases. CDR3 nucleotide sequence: TGCAGTGCTAGAGACCAGCGGGAGGCCTCCTACGAGCAGTACTTC. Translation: CSARDQREASYEQYF.

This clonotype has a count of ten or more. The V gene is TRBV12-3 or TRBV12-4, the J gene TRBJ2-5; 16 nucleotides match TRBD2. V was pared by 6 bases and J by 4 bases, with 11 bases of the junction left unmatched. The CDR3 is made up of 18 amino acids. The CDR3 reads CASSQTGLAGGPGETQYF. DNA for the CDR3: TGTGCCAGCAGCCAAACGGGACTAGCGGGAGGGCCAGGAGAGACCCAGTACTTC.

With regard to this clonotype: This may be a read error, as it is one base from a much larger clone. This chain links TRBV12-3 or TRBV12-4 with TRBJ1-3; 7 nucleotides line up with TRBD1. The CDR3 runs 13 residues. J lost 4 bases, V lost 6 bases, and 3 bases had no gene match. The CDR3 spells CASRLTGGNTIYF. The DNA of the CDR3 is TGTGCCAGCAGGTTGACAGGGGGAAACACCATATATTTT.

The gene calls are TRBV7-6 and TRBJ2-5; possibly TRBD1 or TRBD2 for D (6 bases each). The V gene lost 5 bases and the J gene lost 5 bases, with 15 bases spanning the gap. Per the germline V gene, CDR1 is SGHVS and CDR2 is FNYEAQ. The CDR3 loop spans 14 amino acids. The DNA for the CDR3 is TGTGCCAGCAGCCCACAGGGAGGCAAGGAGACCCAGTACTTC. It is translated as CASSPQGGKETQYF.

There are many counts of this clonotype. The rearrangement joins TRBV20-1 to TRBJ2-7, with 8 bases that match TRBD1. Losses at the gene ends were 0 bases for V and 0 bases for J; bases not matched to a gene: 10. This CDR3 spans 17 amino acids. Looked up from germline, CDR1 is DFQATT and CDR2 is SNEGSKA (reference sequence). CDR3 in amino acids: CSARDTGDRSSSYEQYF. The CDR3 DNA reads TGCAGTGCTAGAGATACCGGGGACAGGTCGAGCTCCTACGAGCAGTACTTC.

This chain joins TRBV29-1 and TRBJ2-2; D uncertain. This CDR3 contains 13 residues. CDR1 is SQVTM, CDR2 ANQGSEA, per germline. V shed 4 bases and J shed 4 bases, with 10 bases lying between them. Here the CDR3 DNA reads TGCAGCGTTGGGCTCACGATCACCGGGGAGCTGTTTTTT. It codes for CSVGLTITGELFF.

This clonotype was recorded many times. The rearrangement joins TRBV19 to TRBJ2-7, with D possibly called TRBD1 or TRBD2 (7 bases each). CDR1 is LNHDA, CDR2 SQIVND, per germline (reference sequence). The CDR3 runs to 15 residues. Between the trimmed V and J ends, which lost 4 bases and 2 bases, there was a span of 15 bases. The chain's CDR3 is CASSTQGGEPYEQYF. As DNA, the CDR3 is TGTGCCAGTAGTACCCAGGGGGGGGAACCCTACGAGCAGTACTTC.

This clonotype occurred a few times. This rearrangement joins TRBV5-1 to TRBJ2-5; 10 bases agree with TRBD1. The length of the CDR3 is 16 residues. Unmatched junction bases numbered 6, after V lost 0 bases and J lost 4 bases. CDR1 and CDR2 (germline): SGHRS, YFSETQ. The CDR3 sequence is CASSLARTGGSETQYF. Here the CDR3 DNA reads TGCGCCAGCAGCTTGGCCAGGACAGGGGGTTCAGAGACCCAGTACTTC.